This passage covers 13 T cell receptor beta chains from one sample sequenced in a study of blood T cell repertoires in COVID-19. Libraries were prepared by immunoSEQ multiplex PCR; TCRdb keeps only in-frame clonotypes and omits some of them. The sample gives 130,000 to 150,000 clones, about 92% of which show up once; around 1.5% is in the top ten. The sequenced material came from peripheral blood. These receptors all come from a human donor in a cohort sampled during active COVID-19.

The CDR3 spells CASRFCSCGTANTGELFF. Written as DNA, the CDR3 is TGTGCCAGCAGATTTTGTTCCTGCGGGACAGCGAACACCGGGGAGCTGTTTTTT. This chain joins TRBV21-1 and TRBJ2-2; the table's D call, TRBD1, has no DNA check behind it. TRBV21-1 is a pseudogene. This CDR3 region has 18 residues.

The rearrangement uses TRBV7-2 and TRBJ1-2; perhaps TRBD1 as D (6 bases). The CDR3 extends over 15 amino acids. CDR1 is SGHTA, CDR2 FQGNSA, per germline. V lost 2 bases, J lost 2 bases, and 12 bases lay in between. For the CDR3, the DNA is TGTGCCAGCAGCTTACAGGGGACGGACAACTATGGCTACACCTTC. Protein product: CASSLQGTDNYGYTF.

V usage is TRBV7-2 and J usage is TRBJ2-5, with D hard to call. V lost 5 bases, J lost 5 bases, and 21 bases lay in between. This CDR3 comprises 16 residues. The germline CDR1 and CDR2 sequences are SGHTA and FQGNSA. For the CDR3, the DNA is TGTGCCAGCAGCCTGTTCATTAGCATCGGTGGGGAGACCCAGTACTTC. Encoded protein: CASSLFISIGGETQYF.

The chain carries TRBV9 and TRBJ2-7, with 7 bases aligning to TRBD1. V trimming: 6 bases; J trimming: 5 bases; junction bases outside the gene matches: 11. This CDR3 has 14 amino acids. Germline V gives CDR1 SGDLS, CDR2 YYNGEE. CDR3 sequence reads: CASNPRGGGNEQYF. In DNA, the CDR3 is TGTGCCAGCAACCCCCGAGGGGGCGGCAACGAGCAGTACTTC.

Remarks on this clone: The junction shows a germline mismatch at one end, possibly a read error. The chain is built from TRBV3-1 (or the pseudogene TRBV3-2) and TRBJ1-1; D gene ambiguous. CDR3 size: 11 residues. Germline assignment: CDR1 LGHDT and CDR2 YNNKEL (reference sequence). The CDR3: CASSQERSEYF. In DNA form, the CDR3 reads TGTGCCAGCAGCCAAGAGAGGTCAGAGTACTTT.

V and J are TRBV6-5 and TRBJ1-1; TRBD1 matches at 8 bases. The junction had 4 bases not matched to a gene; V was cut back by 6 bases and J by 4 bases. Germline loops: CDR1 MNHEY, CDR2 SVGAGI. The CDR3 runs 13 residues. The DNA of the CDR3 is TGTGCCAGCAGCTTAACAGGGGGCACTGAAGCTTTCTTT. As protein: CASSLTGGTEAFF.

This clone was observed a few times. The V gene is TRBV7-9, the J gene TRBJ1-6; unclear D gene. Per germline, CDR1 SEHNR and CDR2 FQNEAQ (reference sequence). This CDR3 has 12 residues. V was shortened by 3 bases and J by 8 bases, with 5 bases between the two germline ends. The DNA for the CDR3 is TGTGCCAGCAGCTTCCCGGATTCACCCCTCCACTTT. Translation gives CASSFPDSPLHF.

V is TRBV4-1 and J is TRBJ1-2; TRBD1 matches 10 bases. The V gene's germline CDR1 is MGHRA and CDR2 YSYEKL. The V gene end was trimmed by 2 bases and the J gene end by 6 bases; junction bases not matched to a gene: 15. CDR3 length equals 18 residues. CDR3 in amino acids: CASSQRRSKTGTGDGYTF. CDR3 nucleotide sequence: TGCGCCAGCAGCCAAAGGCGGTCTAAGACCGGGACAGGGGATGGCTACACCTTC.

The CDR3 region is CASSSTGTGGHGYTF. The CDR3 coding sequence is TGCGCCAGCAGCTCGACCGGGACAGGGGGTCATGGCTACACCTTC. The chain uses TRBV5-1 and TRBJ1-2, with 11 bases that match TRBD1. The CDR3 loop spans 15 amino acids. Germline CDR1 and CDR2: SGHRS and YFSETQ. V dropped 3 bases and J dropped 6; count of bases not matched to a gene: 7.

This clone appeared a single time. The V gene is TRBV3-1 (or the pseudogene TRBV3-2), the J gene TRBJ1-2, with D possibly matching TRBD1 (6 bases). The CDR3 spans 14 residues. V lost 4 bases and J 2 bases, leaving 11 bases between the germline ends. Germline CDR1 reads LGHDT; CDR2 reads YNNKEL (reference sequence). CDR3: CASSRDNPNYGYTF. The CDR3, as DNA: TGTGCCAGCAGCCGGGACAATCCAAACTATGGCTACACCTTC.

The CDR3 DNA sequence: TGCGCCAGTACAACGGACAGGGGGAGAAACTATGGCTACACCTTC. Translating gives CASTTDRGRNYGYTF. This chain connects TRBV10-1 to TRBJ1-2; TRBD1 aligns across 10 bases. Unmatched junction bases numbered 9, after V lost 9 bases and J lost 2 bases. CDR1 and CDR2 (germline): WNHNN, SYGVQD (reference sequence). This CDR3 comprises 15 residues.

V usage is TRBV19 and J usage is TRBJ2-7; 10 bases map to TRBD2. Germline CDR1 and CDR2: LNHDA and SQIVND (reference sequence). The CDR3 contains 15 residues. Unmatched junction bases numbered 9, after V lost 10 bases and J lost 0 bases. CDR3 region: CATSWTSGLSYEQYF. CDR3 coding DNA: TGTGCCACTTCATGGACTAGCGGACTCTCCTACGAGCAGTACTTC.

The CDR3 DNA is TGTGCCAGCAGCAGAGTTTCCTGTTCGACCGGGGAGCTGTTTTTT. It yields the protein CASSRVSCSTGELFF. The V call is TRBV21-1, the J call TRBJ2-2; TRBD2 is taken as the D call from the table, unchecked against the DNA. TRBV21-1 is a listed pseudogene. The CDR3 has 15 amino acids.